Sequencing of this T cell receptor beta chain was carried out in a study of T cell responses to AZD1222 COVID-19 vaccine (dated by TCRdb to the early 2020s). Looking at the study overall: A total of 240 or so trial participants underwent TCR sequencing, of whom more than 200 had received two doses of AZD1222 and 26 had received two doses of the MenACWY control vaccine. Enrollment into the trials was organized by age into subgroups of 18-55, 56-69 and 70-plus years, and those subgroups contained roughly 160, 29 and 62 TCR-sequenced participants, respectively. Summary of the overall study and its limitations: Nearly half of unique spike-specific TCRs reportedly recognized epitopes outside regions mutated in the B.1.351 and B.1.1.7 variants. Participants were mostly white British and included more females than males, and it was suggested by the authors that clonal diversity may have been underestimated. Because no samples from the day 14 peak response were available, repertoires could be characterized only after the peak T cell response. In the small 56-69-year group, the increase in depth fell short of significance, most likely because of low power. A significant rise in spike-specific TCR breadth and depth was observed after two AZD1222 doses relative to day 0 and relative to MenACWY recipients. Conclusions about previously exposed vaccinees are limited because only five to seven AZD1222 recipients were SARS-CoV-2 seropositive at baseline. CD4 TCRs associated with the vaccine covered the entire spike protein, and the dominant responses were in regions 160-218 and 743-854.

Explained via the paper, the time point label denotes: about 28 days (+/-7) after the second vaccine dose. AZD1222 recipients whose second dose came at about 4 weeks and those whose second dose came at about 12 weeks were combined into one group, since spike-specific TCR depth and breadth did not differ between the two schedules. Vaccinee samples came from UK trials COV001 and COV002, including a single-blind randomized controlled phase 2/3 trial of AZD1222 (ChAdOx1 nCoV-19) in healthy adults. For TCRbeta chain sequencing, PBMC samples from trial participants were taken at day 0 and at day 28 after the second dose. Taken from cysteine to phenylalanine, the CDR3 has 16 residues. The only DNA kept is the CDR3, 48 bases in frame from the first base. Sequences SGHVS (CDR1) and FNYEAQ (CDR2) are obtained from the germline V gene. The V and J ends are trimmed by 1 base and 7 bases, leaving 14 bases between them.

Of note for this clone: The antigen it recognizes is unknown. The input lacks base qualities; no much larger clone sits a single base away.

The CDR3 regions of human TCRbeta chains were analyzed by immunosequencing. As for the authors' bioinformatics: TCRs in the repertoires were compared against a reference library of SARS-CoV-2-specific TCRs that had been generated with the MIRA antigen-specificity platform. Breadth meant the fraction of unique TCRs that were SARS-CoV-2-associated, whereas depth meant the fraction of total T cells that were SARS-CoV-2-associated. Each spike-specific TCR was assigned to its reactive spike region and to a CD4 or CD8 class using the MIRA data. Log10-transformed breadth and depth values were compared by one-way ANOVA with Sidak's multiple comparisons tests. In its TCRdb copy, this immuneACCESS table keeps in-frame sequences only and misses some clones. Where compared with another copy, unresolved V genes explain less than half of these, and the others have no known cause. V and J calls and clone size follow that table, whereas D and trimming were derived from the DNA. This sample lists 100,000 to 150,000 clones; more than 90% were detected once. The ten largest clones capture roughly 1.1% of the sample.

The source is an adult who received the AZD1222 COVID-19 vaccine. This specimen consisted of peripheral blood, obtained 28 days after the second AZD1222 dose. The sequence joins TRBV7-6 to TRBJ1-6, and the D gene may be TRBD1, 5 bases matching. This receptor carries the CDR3 CASSLGVVEGNSPLHF. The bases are TGTGCCAGCAGCTTAGGAGTCGTTGAGGGGAATTCACCCCTCCACTTT. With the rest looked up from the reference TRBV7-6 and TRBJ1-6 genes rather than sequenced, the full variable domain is GAGVSQSPRYKVTKRGQDVALRCDPISGHVSLYWYRQALGQGPEFLTYFNYEAQQDKSGLPNDRFSAERPEGSISTLTIQRTEQRDSAMYRCASSLGVVEGNSPLHFGNGTRLTVT.